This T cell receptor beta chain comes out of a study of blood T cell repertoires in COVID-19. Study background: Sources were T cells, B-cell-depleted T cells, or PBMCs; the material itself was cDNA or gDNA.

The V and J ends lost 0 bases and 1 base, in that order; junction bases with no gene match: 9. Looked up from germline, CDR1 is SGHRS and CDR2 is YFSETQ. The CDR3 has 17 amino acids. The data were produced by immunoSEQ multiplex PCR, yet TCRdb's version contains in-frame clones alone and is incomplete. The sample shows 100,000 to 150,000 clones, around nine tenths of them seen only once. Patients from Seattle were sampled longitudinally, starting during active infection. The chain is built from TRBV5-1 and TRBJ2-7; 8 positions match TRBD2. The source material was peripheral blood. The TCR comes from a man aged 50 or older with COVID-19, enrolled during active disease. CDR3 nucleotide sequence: TGCGCCAGCAGCTTGGTAGCGGGAACAGATCCTTCCTACGAGCAGTACTTC. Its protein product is CASSLVAGTDPSYEQYF.